This TCR beta chain was identified during a study of Graves' ophthalmopathy and Graves' hyperthyroidism. Notes on the study in general: Ophthalmopathy progression was predicted with around 71% sensitivity and around 72% specificity. Blood was where most expanded thyroid clonotypes above 0.001 frequency also turned up.

Among the hyperthyroidism patients, all were newly diagnosed, aged 18 to 65, with under 2 months' duration. V lost 3 bases to trimming and J lost 4 bases, with 6 bases between them. Looked up from germline, CDR1 is SQVTM and CDR2 is ANQGSEA. CDR3 length equals 12 residues. Scientists amplified the TCR beta CDR3 regions from RNA transcripts. HTBI primers primed a first-round RT-PCR, and a second-round multiplex PCR followed. A single record per CDR3 protein comes from TCRdb applying MiXCR to the multiplex PCR reads. The sample shows around 520,000 distinct CDR3 sequences, roughly 40% of them seen only once. As regards this clonotype: Its cognate antigen is unknown.

The chain carries TRBV29-1 and TRBJ1-4; D not resolved. Material for sequencing was peripheral blood or thyroid tissue (not recorded which). The sequence was collected from an adult man with Graves' hyperthyroidism. CDR3 in DNA: TGCAGCGTTGACAGATATAATGAAAAACTGTTTTTT. It specifies CSVDRYNEKLFF.